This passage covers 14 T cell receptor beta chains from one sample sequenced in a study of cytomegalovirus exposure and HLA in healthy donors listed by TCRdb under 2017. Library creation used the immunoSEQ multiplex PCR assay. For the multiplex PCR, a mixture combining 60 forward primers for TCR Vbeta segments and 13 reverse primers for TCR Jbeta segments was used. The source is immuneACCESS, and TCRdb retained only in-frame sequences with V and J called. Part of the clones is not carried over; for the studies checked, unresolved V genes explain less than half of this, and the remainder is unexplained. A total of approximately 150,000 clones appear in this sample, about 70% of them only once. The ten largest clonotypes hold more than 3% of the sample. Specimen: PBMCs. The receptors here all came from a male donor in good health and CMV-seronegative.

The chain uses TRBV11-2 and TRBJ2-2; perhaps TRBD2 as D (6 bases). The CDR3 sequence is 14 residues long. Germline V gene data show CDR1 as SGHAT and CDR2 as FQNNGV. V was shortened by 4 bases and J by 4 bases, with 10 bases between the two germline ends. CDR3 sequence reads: CASSWDWLTGELFF. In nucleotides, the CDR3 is TGTGCCAGCAGCTGGGACTGGCTCACCGGGGAGCTGTTTTTT.

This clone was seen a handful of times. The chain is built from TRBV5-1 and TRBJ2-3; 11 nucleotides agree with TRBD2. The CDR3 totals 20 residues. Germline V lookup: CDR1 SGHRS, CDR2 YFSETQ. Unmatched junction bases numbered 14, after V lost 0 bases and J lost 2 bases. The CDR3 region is CASSLAMVAGGPRFTDTQYF. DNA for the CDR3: TGCGCCAGCAGCTTGGCCATGGTAGCGGGAGGGCCAAGATTCACAGATACGCAGTATTTT.

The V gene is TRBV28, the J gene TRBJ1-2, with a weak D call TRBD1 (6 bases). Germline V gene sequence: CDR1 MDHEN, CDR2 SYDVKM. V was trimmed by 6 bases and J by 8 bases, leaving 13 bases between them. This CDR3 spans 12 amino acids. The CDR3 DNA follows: TGTGCCAGCAGATATTCAGGGGCGGGCTACACCTTC. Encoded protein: CASRYSGAGYTF.

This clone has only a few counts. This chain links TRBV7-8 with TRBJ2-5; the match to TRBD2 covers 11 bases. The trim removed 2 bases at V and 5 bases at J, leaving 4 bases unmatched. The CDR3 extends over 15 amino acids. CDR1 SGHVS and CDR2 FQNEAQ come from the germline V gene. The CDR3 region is CASSLLAGGIETQYF. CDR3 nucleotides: TGTGCCAGCAGCTTACTAGCGGGGGGAATTGAGACCCAGTACTTC.

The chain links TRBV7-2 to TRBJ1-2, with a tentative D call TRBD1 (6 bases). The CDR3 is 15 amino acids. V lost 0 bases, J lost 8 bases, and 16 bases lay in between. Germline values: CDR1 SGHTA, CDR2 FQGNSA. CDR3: CASSLALRGSWGYTF. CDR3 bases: TGTGCCAGCAGCTTAGCGCTTAGGGGGAGCTGGGGCTACACCTTC.

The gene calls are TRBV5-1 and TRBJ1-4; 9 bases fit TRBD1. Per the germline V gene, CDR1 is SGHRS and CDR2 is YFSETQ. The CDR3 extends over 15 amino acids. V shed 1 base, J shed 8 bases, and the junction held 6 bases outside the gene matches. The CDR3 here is CASSLLRDRAEKLFF. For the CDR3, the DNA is TGCGCCAGCAGCTTGCTCCGGGACAGGGCAGAAAAACTGTTTTTT.

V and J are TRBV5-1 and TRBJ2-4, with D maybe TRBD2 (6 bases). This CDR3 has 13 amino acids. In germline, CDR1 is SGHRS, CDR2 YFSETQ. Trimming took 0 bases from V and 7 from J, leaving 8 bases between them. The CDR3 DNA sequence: TGCGCCAGCAGCTTGGATGGGGGGAACATTCAGTACTTC. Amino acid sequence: CASSLDGGNIQYF.

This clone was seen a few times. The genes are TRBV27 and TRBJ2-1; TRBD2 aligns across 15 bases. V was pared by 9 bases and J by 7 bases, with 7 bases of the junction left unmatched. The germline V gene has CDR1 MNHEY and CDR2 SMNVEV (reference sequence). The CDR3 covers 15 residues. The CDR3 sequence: CASTPGTSGRNEQFF. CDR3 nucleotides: TGTGCCAGTACTCCCGGGACTAGCGGGAGGAATGAGCAGTTCTTC.

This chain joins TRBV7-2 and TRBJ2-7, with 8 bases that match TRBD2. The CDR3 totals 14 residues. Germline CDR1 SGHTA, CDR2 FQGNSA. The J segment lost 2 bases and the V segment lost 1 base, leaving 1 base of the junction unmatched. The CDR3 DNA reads TGTGCCAGCAGCTTAGACGGGGGGGCCTACGAGCAGTACTTC. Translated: CASSLDGGAYEQYF.

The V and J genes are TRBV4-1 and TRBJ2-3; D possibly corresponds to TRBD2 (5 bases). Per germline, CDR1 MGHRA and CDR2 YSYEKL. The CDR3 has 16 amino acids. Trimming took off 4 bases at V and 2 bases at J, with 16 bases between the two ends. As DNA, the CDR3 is TGCGCCAGCAGCCTACGAGGGCACAGCGCCACAGATACGCAGTATTTT. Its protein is CASSLRGHSATDTQYF.

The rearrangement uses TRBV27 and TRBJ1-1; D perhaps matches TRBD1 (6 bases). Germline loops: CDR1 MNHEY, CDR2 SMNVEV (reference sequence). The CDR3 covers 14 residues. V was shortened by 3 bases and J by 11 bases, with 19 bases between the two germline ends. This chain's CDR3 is CASSFLGEGEGAFF. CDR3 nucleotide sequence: TGTGCCAGCAGTTTCCTCGGGGAGGGGGAGGGTGCTTTCTTT.

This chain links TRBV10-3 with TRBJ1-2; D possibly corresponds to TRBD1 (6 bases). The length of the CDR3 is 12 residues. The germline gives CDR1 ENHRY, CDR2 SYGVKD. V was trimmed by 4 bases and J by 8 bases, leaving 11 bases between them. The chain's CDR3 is CAISGTADGYTF. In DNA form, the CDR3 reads TGTGCCATCAGTGGGACAGCGGACGGCTACACCTTC.

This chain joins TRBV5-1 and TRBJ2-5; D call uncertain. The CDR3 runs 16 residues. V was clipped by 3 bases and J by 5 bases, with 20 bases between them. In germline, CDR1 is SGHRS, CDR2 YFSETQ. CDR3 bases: TGCGCCAGCAGCTCGCCGACTCGAACGCAAACGGAGACCCAGTACTTC. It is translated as CASSSPTRTQTETQYF.

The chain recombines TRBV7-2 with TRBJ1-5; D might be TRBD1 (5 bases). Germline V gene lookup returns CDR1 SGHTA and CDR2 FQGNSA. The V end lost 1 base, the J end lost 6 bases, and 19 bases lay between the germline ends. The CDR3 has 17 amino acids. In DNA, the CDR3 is TGTGCCAGCAGCTTAGAATTTGGCAGGGAGGGTGGTCAGCCCCAGCATTTT. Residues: CASSLEFGREGGQPQHF.